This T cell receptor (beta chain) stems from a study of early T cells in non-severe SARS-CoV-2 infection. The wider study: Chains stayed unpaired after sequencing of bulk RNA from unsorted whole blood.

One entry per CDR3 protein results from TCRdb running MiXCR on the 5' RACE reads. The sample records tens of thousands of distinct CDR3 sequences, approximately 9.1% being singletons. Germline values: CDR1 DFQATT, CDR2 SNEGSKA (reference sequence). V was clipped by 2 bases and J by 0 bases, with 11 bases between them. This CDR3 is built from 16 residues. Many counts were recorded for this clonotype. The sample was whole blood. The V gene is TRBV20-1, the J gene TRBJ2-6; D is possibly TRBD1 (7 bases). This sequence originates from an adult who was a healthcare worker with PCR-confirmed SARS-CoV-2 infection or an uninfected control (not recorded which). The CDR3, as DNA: TGCAGTGCTAGAAGCCAGGGGGGCTCTGGGGCCAACGTCCTGACTTTC. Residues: CSARSQGGSGANVLTF.